A single sample is the source of the 22 T cell receptor beta chains below, sequenced in a study of blood T cell repertoires in COVID-19. The data were produced by immunoSEQ multiplex PCR, yet TCRdb's version contains in-frame clones alone and is incomplete. The table lists some 83,000 clones, 72% of them singletons. Input material: peripheral blood. The source is a woman over 75 with acute or convalescent COVID-19.

This clone was seen more than once but under ten times. The CDR3 loop is CAWSIGRGLSGYTF. CDR3 in DNA: TGTGCCTGGAGTATAGGCAGGGGACTATCGGGCTACACCTTC. V usage is TRBV30 and J usage is TRBJ1-2; TRBD1 might be the D (6 bases). CDR1 and CDR2 from the germline V gene are GTSNPN and SVGIG (reference sequence). This CDR3 has 14 residues. Deletions cut 2 bases from V and 8 bases from J, with 18 bases between.

This clone has just a few counts. The chain couples TRBV6-5 to TRBJ1-2; the match to TRBD1 covers 8 bases. The trim removed 3 bases at V and 4 bases at J, leaving 4 bases unmatched. The CDR3 spans 14 residues. Germline values: CDR1 MNHEY, CDR2 SVGAGI. In nucleotides, the CDR3 is TGTGCCAGCAGTTATTTAGGGACAGGCTATGGCTACACCTTC. The encoded protein is CASSYLGTGYGYTF.

In DNA, the CDR3 is TGCAGTGCTAGTAACTTTCTTTGGGCCAGGGGCTTGGATTCACCCCTCCACTTT. Protein product: CSASNFLWARGLDSPLHF. This chain uses TRBV20-1 with TRBJ1-6; D possibly corresponds to TRBD1 (6 bases). The CDR3 covers 18 residues. V shed 3 bases and J shed 8 bases, with 26 bases lying between them. CDR1 is DFQATT and CDR2 is SNEGSKA in the germline V gene (reference sequence).

This rearrangement joins TRBV10-3 to TRBJ2-4; the D gene is possibly TRBD2 (6 bases). The germline CDR1 and CDR2 sequences are ENHRY and SYGVKD. The CDR3 extends over 14 amino acids. The germline V and J ends were trimmed by 3 bases and 1 base, with 7 bases remaining between them. This CDR3 reads CAISDGRAKNIQYF. The CDR3 DNA reads as TGTGCCATCAGTGATGGGAGGGCCAAAAACATTCAGTACTTC.

This clone has only a few counts. At the DNA level, this CDR3 is encoded by other sequences in the same sample as well. This chain joins TRBV11-2 and TRBJ1-2; TRBD1 might be the D (5 bases). This CDR3 spans 14 amino acids. Between the trimmed V and J ends, which lost 5 bases and 5 bases, there was a span of 15 bases. Germline V gene sequence: CDR1 SGHAT, CDR2 FQNNGV. The CDR3 loop is CASSTGGEGYGYTF. The CDR3 nucleotides read TGTGCCAGCAGCACCGGTGGGGAGGGGTATGGCTACACCTTC.

The rearrangement uses TRBV5-1 and TRBJ2-3, with 13 positions matching TRBD2. The J segment lost 3 bases and the V segment lost 3 bases, leaving 4 bases of the junction unmatched. Germline V gives CDR1 SGHRS, CDR2 YFSETQ. There are 16 residues in the CDR3. The CDR3 DNA follows: TGCGCCAGCAGCTGGGAACTAGCGGGGGGGACAGATACGCAGTATTTT. This translates into CASSWELAGGTDTQYF.

The gene calls are TRBV19 and TRBJ1-2; possibly TRBD1 for D (5 bases). The CDR3 extends over 13 amino acids. V was clipped by 6 bases and J by 4 bases, with 12 bases between them. The germline V gene encodes CDR1 LNHDA and CDR2 SQIVND (reference sequence). The CDR3 DNA sequence: TGTGCCAGTAGCCAGGGCCCCACCTATGGCTACACCTTC. This sequence encodes CASSQGPTYGYTF. The complete variable domain, with remaining parts taken from reference TRBV19 and TRBJ1-2, reads DGGITQSPKYLFRKEGQNVTLSCEQNLNHDAMYWYRQDPGQGLRLIYYSQIVNDFQKGDIAEGYSVSREKKESFPLTVTSAQKNPTAFYLCASSQGPTYGYTFGSGTRLTVV.

This clone was recorded a few times. J is TRBJ1-3 and V is TRBV14; D is uncertain. The germline gives CDR1 SGHDN, CDR2 FVKESK. V was trimmed by 3 bases and J by 2 bases, leaving 8 bases between them. The CDR3 covers 14 residues. The CDR3 region is CASSHRVTGNTIYF. Here the CDR3 DNA reads TGTGCCAGCAGCCACCGGGTAACTGGAAACACCATATATTTT.

This clone has just a few counts. The rearrangement uses TRBV7-9 and TRBJ2-5; 10 bases fit TRBD2. The CDR3 extends over 18 amino acids. CDR1 SEHNR and CDR2 FQNEAQ come from the germline V gene (reference sequence). Trimming at V came to 2 bases and at J to 5 bases, leaving 14 bases not matched to a gene. CDR3 sequence: CASSLPPRLAGNRETQYF. For the CDR3, the DNA is TGTGCCAGCAGCTTACCGCCTCGACTAGCGGGTAATAGGGAGACCCAGTACTTC.

This sequence joins TRBV5-5 and TRBJ1-5; TRBD1 agrees at 9 bases. V lost 3 bases and J lost 9; bases outside the gene matches: 13. CDR1 is SGHKS and CDR2 is YYEKEE in the germline V gene (reference sequence). The CDR3 length is 16 residues. CDR3 sequence reads: CASSSNPGTGKGPQHF. CDR3 nucleotides: TGTGCCAGCAGCTCTAACCCTGGGACAGGGAAAGGGCCCCAGCATTTT. Based on the CDR3 plus reference TRBV5-5 and TRBJ1-5, the full variable domain is DAGVTQSPTHLIKTRGQQVTLRCSPISGHKSVSWYQQVLGQGPQFIFQYYEKEERGRGNFPDRFSARQFPNYSSELNVNALLLGDSALYLCASSSNPGTGKGPQHFGDGTRLSIL.

The chain uses TRBV11-3 and TRBJ1-2, with 7 bases identical to TRBD1. The CDR3 loop spans 15 amino acids. Germline CDR1 reads SGHNT; CDR2 reads YENEEA. The J segment lost 6 bases and the V segment lost 5 bases, leaving 12 bases of the junction unmatched. The CDR3 DNA reads TGTGCCAGCAGCCAGGGACAGCACCCCGCTGATGGCTACACCTTC. Translation: CASSQGQHPADGYTF.

V gene TRBV7-6 combines with J gene TRBJ2-1; weak D call: TRBD1 (6 bases). CDR1 SGHVS and CDR2 FNYEAQ come from the germline V gene. This CDR3 spans 14 amino acids. Trimming removed 5 bases from V and 2 bases from J, with 10 bases in between. The CDR3 nucleotides read TGTGCCAGCAGCCTTCGGACAGCCTACAATGAGCAGTTCTTC. This encodes CASSLRTAYNEQFF.

The rearrangement joins TRBV9 to TRBJ2-5; TRBD2 agrees at 14 bases. The CDR3 contains 17 residues. Germline lookup yields CDR1 SGDLS and CDR2 YYNGEE. V trimming: 0 bases; J trimming: 4 bases; junction bases outside the gene matches: 5. The CDR3 sequence is CASSVGGGTSGGETQYF. CDR3 nucleotide sequence: TGTGCCAGCAGCGTAGGAGGAGGGACTAGCGGGGGAGAGACCCAGTACTTC.

CDR3 region: CASSLGQFEAFF. CDR3 sequence (DNA): TGTGCCAGCTCCCTCGGACAGTTTGAAGCTTTCTTT. The chain has TRBV18 and TRBJ1-1, with D perhaps matching TRBD1 (6 bases). The CDR3 loop spans 12 amino acids. Germline V CDR1 and CDR2: KGHSH, LQKENI. Trimming took off 6 bases at V and 7 bases at J, with 12 bases between the two ends.

CDR3 coding DNA: TGTGCCAGCTCCCGTGGGGAGCCCCTGAAAGCTTTCTTT. It encodes CASSRGEPLKAFF. The chain links TRBV6-5 to TRBJ1-1; the D is unclear. Trimming removed 8 bases at V and 9 bases at J, with 19 bases between. This CDR3 spans 13 amino acids. The germline V gene encodes CDR1 MNHEY and CDR2 SVGAGI.

The chain has TRBV5-1 and TRBJ1-6, with D maybe TRBD1 (5 bases). V was cut by 3 bases and J by 0 bases, with 13 bases left in between. The CDR3 is 17 residues long. Per the germline V gene, CDR1 is SGHRS and CDR2 is YFSETQ. This CDR3 is CASSWGVVSSYNSPLHF. In nucleotides, the CDR3 is TGCGCCAGCAGCTGGGGGGTGGTGAGCTCCTATAATTCACCCCTCCACTTT.

A few counts support this clone. The chain combines TRBV19 with TRBJ1-2; a possible D gene is TRBD1 (5 bases). The CDR3 runs 13 residues. Germline CDR1 is LNHDA and CDR2 is SQIVND (reference sequence). The germline V and J ends were trimmed by 4 bases and 3 bases, with 9 bases remaining between them. The DNA of the CDR3 is TGTGCCAGTAGTACGCGGGGGTACTATGGCTACACCTTC. It translates to CASSTRGYYGYTF.

The V gene is TRBV10-3, the J gene TRBJ1-6; 9 bases fit TRBD1. With 10 bases clipped from V and 7 bases from J, the junction kept 11 bases outside the gene matches. Germline V gene data show CDR1 as ENHRY and CDR2 as SYGVKD. The CDR3 length is 15 residues. The CDR3 sequence: CATTGTGKKNSPLHF. The CDR3 coding sequence is TGTGCCACGACCGGGACAGGGAAGAAGAATTCACCCCTCCACTTT.

In this sample, this clone is large. This sequence joins TRBV14 and TRBJ1-6; unclear D gene. The CDR3 runs 17 residues. CDR1 is SGHDN, CDR2 FVKESK, per germline. Trimming left V 1 base short and J 3 bases short, with 13 bases between. CDR3 residues: CASSQAIRSGYNSPLHF. CDR3 in DNA: TGTGCCAGCAGCCAAGCTATTCGGAGTGGCTATAATTCACCCCTCCACTTT.

The chain links TRBV3-1 (or the pseudogene TRBV3-2) to TRBJ2-7, with D perhaps TRBD2 (6 bases). This CDR3 comprises 15 residues. Per the germline V gene, CDR1 is LGHDT and CDR2 is YNNKEL (reference sequence). V was shortened by 4 bases and J by 0 bases, with 13 bases between the two germline ends. The DNA for the CDR3 is TGTGCCAGCAGCCCTCCGGGACTCATCTCCTACGAGCAGTACTTC. Protein: CASSPPGLISYEQYF.

The V call is TRBV10-3, the J call TRBJ1-1, with no clear D. The V end lost 2 bases, the J end lost 1 base, and 8 bases lay between the germline ends. The CDR3 consists of 14 residues. The germline CDR1 and CDR2 sequences are ENHRY and SYGVKD. Here the CDR3 DNA reads TGTGCCATCAGTGAGATCCCGGGGAACACTGAAGCTTTCTTT. Its translation is CAISEIPGNTEAFF.

The chain is built from TRBV6-5 and TRBJ1-2; 11 bases agree with TRBD1. CDR1 MNHEY and CDR2 SVGAGI come from the germline V gene. CDR3 length: 14 amino acids. V was pared by 10 bases and J by 3 bases, with 7 bases of the junction left unmatched. The CDR3 reads CATTGTGGHYGYTF. The CDR3 bases are TGTGCCACTACCGGGACAGGGGGTCACTATGGCTACACCTTC.